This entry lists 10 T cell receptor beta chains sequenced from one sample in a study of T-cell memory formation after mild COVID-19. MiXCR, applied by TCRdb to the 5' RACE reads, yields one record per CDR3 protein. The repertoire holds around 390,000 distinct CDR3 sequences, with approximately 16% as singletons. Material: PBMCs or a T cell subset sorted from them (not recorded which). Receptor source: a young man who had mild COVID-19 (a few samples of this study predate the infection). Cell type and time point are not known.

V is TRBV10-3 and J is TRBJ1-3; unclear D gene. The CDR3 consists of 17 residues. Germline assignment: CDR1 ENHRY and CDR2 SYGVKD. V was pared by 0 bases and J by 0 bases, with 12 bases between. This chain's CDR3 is CAISESGKGYSGNTIYF. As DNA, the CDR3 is TGTGCCATCAGTGAGTCCGGGAAGGGATACTCTGGAAACACCATATATTTT.

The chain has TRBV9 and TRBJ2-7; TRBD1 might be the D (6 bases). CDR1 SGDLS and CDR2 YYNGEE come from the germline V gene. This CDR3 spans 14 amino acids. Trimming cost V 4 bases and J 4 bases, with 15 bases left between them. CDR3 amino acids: CASSPDSIPYEQYV. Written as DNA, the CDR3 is TGTGCCAGCAGCCCGGACAGTATTCCGTACGAGCAGTACGTC.

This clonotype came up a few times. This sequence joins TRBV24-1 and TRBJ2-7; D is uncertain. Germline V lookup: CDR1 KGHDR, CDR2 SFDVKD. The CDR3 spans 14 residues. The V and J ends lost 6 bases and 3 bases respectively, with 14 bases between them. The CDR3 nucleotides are TGTGCCACCAGTCGTCACACCGACCACTACGAGCAGTACTTC. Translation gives CATSRHTDHYEQYF.

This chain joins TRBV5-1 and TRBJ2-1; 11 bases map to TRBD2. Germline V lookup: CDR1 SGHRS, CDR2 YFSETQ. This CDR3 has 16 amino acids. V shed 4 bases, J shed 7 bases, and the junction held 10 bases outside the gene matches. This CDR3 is CASSEIAGGPGNEQFF. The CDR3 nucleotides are TGCGCCAGCAGCGAGATAGCGGGGGGGCCGGGGAATGAGCAGTTCTTC. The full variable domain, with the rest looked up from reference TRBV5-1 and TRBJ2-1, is KAGVTQTPRYLIKTRGQQVTLSCSPISGHRSVSWYQQTPGQGLQFLFEYFSETQRNKGNFPGRFSGRQFSNSRSEMNVSTLELGDSALYLCASSEIAGGPGNEQFFGPGTRLTVL.

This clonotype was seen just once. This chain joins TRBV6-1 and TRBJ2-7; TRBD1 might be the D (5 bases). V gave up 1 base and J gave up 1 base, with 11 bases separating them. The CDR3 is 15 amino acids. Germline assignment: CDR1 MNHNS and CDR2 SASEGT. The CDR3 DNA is TGTGCCAGCAGTGAAGAAAGGGGTATGTCCTACGAGCAGTACTTC. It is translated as CASSEERGMSYEQYF.

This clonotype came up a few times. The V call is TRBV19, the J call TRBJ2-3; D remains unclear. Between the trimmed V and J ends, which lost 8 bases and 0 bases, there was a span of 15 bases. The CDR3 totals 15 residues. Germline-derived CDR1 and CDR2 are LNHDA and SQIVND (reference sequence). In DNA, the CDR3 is TGTGCCAGTTCGACCGTTCAGACTAGCACAGATACGCAGTATTTT. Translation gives CASSTVQTSTDTQYF.

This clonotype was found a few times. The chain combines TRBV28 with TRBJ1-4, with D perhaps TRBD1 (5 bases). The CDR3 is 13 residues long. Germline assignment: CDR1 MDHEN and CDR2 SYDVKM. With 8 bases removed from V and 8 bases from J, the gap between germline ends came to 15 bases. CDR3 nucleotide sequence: TGTGCCAGCCGTGGGGGAGTTGGGGAAAAACTGTTTTTT. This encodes CASRGGVGEKLFF.

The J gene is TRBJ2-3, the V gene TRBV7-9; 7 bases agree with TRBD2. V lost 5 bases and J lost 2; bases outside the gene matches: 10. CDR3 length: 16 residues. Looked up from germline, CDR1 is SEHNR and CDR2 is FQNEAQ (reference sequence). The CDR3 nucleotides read TGTGCCAGCAGCCCCCTGGGGCGGGGGACCACAGATACGCAGTATTTT. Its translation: CASSPLGRGTTDTQYF.

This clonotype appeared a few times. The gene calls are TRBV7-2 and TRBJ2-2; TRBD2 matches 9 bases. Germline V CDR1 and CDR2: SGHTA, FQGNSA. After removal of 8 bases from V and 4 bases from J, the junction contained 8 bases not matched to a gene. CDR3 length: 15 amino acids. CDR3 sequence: CASSRGGAGTGELFF. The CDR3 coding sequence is TGTGCCAGCTCACGCGGGGGGGCCGGCACCGGGGAGCTGTTTTTT.

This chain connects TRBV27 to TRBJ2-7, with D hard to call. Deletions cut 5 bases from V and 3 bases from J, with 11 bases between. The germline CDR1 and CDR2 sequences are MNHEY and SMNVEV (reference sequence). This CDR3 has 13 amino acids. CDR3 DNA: TGTGCCAGCAGTCCCGGACGGTTCTACGAGCAGTACGTC. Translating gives CASSPGRFYEQYV.